Each of the 28 T cell receptor beta chains below was sequenced from the same sample in a study of T cell responses to AZD1222 COVID-19 vaccine. Produced via immunoSEQ multiplex PCR; TCRdb's table is partial and in-frame only. The table shows 150,000 to 200,000 clones, with roughly nine tenths occurring only once. The input for sequencing was peripheral blood, taken on day 0 of AZD1222 vaccination. Receptors originate from an adult in good health.

The rearrangement joins TRBV30 to TRBJ1-2; TRBD1 aligns across 12 bases. V dropped 1 base and J dropped 5; count of bases not matched to a gene: 8. The germline CDR1 and CDR2 sequences are GTSNPN and SVGIG (reference sequence). The CDR3 is 16 amino acids. The CDR3 sequence is CAWSGRDRGRWYGYTF. The CDR3 DNA reads TGTGCCTGGAGTGGTCGGGACAGGGGGCGTTGGTATGGCTACACCTTC. The complete variable domain, with remaining parts taken from reference TRBV30 and TRBJ1-2, reads SQTIHQWPATLVQPVGSPLSLECTVEGTSNPNLYWYRQAAGRGLQLLFYSVGIGQISSEVPQNLSASRPQDRQFILSSKKLLLSDSGFYLCAWSGRDRGRWYGYTFGSGTRLTVV.

The chain couples TRBV2 to TRBJ2-3; D is perhaps TRBD1 (6 bases). The CDR3 contains 14 residues. CDR1 SNHLY and CDR2 FYNNEI come from the germline V gene. V was trimmed by 9 bases and J by 6 bases, leaving 19 bases between them. CDR3 amino acids: CASRLQGTRDTQYF. The CDR3 DNA follows: TGTGCCAGTCGCCTACAGGGTACGCGCGATACGCAGTATTTT.

To note about this clone: A read error may account for a junction end that differs from germline. V usage is TRBV12-3 or TRBV12-4 and J usage is TRBJ1-1, with TRBD1 as a possible D gene (5 bases). The CDR3 consists of 11 residues. The CDR3 loop reads CASSLRGSGNF. CDR3 in DNA: TGTGCCAGCAGTTTACGGGGGTCGGGAAACTTT.

In its sample, this clone was seen once. The chain has TRBV6-1 and TRBJ1-5; tentative D call: TRBD1 (6 bases). Trimming left V 8 bases short and J 2 bases short, with 16 bases between. This CDR3 comprises 15 residues. Germline-derived CDR1 and CDR2 are MNHNS and SASEGT. CDR3 bases: TGTGCCAGCCAAAAATGGGGGGGCGGCAATCAGCCCCAGCATTTT. This codes for CASQKWGGGNQPQHF.

This sequence joins TRBV12-3 or TRBV12-4 and TRBJ1-4, with D possibly matching TRBD1 (6 bases). The V gene lost 5 bases and the J gene lost 11 bases, with 9 bases spanning the gap. The CDR3 totals 11 residues. CDR3 residues: CASSPGQKLFF. CDR3 sequence (DNA): TGTGCCAGCAGTCCCGGACAGAAACTGTTTTTT.

V and J are TRBV29-1 and TRBJ2-1, with TRBD1 matching 7 bases. After removal of 5 bases from V and 2 bases from J, the junction contained 21 bases not matched to a gene. This CDR3 is 19 amino acids long. Germline V gene sequence: CDR1 SQVTM, CDR2 ANQGSEA. CDR3 sequence: CSVLNSRTDRVGPYNEQFF. DNA for the CDR3: TGCAGCGTTCTGAACTCCCGCACTGACAGGGTTGGACCCTACAATGAGCAGTTCTTC.

The V and J genes are TRBV7-9 and TRBJ1-2; D ambiguous. V shed 3 bases and J shed 3 bases, with 11 bases lying between them. Germline loops: CDR1 SEHNR, CDR2 FQNEAQ (reference sequence). The CDR3 consists of 14 residues. The CDR3 region is CASSFQGSDYGYTF. The CDR3 DNA reads as TGTGCCAGCAGCTTCCAAGGATCTGACTATGGCTACACCTTC. Together with reference TRBV7-9 and TRBJ1-2, the CDR3 gives the full variable domain: DTGVSQNPRHKITKRGQNVTFRCDPISEHNRLYWYRQTLGQGPEFLTYFQNEAQLEKSRLLSDRFSAERPKGSFSTLEIQRTEQGDSAMYLCASSFQGSDYGYTFGSGTRLTVV.

The V call is TRBV9, the J call TRBJ2-1, with 9 bases lining up with TRBD1. The CDR3 sequence is 16 residues long. Germline values: CDR1 SGDLS, CDR2 YYNGEE. J was trimmed by 4 bases and V by 5 bases; bases with no gene match: 10. The CDR3 sequence is CASSLTGTGQYNEQFF. The CDR3 region has the DNA TGTGCCAGCAGTCTTACCGGGACAGGGCAATACAATGAGCAGTTCTTC.

The chain combines TRBV4-3 with TRBJ1-4; 9 nucleotides line up with TRBD1. This CDR3 is 17 amino acids long. The trim removed 4 bases at V and 2 bases at J, leaving 8 bases unmatched. Germline V gives CDR1 LGHNA, CDR2 YSLEER. CDR3 DNA sequence: TGCGCCAGCAGCCTTACTGGGACAGGGTGGACTAATGAAAAACTGTTTTTT. This sequence encodes CASSLTGTGWTNEKLFF.

CDR3 DNA sequence: TGTGCCACCAGTGATAGGCTAGCGGGGGGCGATGAGCAGTTCTTC. It specifies CATSDRLAGGDEQFF. The chain carries TRBV24-1 and TRBJ2-1, with 11 bases matching TRBD2. Germline assignment: CDR1 KGHDR and CDR2 SFDVKD. V was clipped by 3 bases and J by 8 bases; unmatched bases: 5. CDR3 length: 15 residues.

The V gene is TRBV5-6, the J gene TRBJ2-7; TRBD2 aligns across 8 bases. Germline values: CDR1 SGHDT, CDR2 YYEEEE. The CDR3 is made up of 15 amino acids. The trim removed 0 bases at V and 2 bases at J, leaving 4 bases unmatched. The CDR3 nucleotides read TGTGCCAGCAGCTTGGTCGGGAGGGCCACCTACGAGCAGTACTTC. The encoded protein is CASSLVGRATYEQYF.

The chain has TRBV19 and TRBJ2-7; possibly TRBD2 for D (6 bases). Germline V lookup: CDR1 LNHDA, CDR2 SQIVND (reference sequence). Trimming shortened V by 3 bases and J by 4 bases, and 10 bases separated the two germline ends. The CDR3 loop spans 13 amino acids. CDR3 in DNA: TGTGCCAGTAGTATGGCGCGGGGTTACGAGCAGTACTTC. Translation gives CASSMARGYEQYF. The whole variable domain, filled in from reference TRBV19 and TRBJ2-7, reads DGGITQSPKYLFRKEGQNVTLSCEQNLNHDAMYWYRQDPGQGLRLIYYSQIVNDFQKGDIAEGYSVSREKKESFPLTVTSAQKNPTAFYLCASSMARGYEQYFGPGTRLTVT.

This chain joins TRBV7-9 and TRBJ2-7; perhaps TRBD2 as D (6 bases). This CDR3 spans 14 amino acids. The germline V and J ends were trimmed by 6 bases and 5 bases, with 17 bases remaining between them. Germline lookup yields CDR1 SEHNR and CDR2 FQNEAQ (reference sequence). The CDR3 region is CASSRGGMIHEQYF. The CDR3 DNA follows: TGTGCCAGCAGTCGGGGCGGGATGATCCACGAGCAGTACTTC. The whole variable domain, remainder taken from reference TRBV7-9 and TRBJ2-7, is DTGVSQNPRHKITKRGQNVTFRCDPISEHNRLYWYRQTLGQGPEFLTYFQNEAQLEKSRLLSDRFSAERPKGSFSTLEIQRTEQGDSAMYLCASSRGGMIHEQYFGPGTRLTVT.

V usage is TRBV7-9 and J usage is TRBJ1-2; 10 nucleotides line up with TRBD1. Germline trimming cut 3 bases from V and 4 bases from J; bases unmatched to any gene: 5. The CDR3 length is 15 residues. Germline lookup yields CDR1 SEHNR and CDR2 FQNEAQ (reference sequence). The CDR3 DNA is TGTGCCAGCAGCTTTGCGACAGGGGGCGGCTATGGCTACACCTTC. Protein product: CASSFATGGGYGYTF.

The rearrangement uses TRBV7-8 and TRBJ1-2; D possibly corresponds to TRBD1 (6 bases). Between the trimmed V and J ends, which lost 1 base and 3 bases, there was a span of 6 bases. This CDR3 spans 13 amino acids. CDR1 and CDR2 from the germline V gene are SGHVS and FQNEAQ. The CDR3 DNA sequence: TGTGCCAGCAGCTTAGGGACAGACTATGGCTACACCTTC. Translation gives CASSLGTDYGYTF.

The chain couples TRBV7-2 to TRBJ2-5; D is undetermined. The CDR3 covers 14 residues. V was clipped by 5 bases and J by 2 bases, with 12 bases between them. Germline loops: CDR1 SGHTA, CDR2 FQGNSA. Here the CDR3 reads CASSPGPIQETQYF. The CDR3 bases are TGTGCCAGCAGCCCAGGACCGATTCAAGAGACCCAGTACTTC.

V gene TRBV2 combines with J gene TRBJ2-5; 8 bases line up with TRBD2. The junction had 5 bases not matched to a gene; V was cut back by 6 bases and J by 2 bases. There are 14 residues in the CDR3. Germline V gene data show CDR1 as SNHLY and CDR2 as FYNNEI. The CDR3 sequence: CASSPTSGQETQYF. Written as DNA, the CDR3 is TGTGCCAGCAGCCCTACTAGCGGACAAGAGACCCAGTACTTC.

The chain links TRBV10-3 to TRBJ1-3; D is uncertain. The ends were cut back, 6 bases at V and 2 bases at J, with 8 bases in the middle. This CDR3 contains 13 residues. Germline CDR1 is ENHRY and CDR2 is SYGVKD. The CDR3 DNA reads TGTGCCATCAGCCAACCCACTGGAAACACCATATATTTT. Translating gives CAISQPTGNTIYF.

The chain links TRBV15 to TRBJ1-1; D may be TRBD1 (6 bases). The germline V gene encodes CDR1 LNHNV and CDR2 YYDKDF (reference sequence). The CDR3 is made up of 15 amino acids. Deletions cut 3 bases from V and 6 bases from J, with 17 bases between. The DNA for the CDR3 is TGTGCCACCAGCAGGGACCCCAACAGGGCCGCTGAAGCTTTCTTT. This codes for CATSRDPNRAAEAFF.

This clone was detected a few times. V usage is TRBV30 and J usage is TRBJ2-1; 10 bases are a match to TRBD1. Looked up from germline, CDR1 is GTSNPN and CDR2 is SVGIG (reference sequence). The ends lost 2 bases at V and 4 bases at J; junction bases unmatched: 14. The CDR3 has 18 residues. In DNA, the CDR3 is TGTGCCTGGAGTACCCAAATGGGGGACAGGGGCCTTTACAATGAGCAGTTCTTC. Its translation is CAWSTQMGDRGLYNEQFF. Using reference TRBV30 and TRBJ2-1 for the parts outside the CDR3, the full variable domain is SQTIHQWPATLVQPVGSPLSLECTVEGTSNPNLYWYRQAAGRGLQLLFYSVGIGQISSEVPQNLSASRPQDRQFILSSKKLLLSDSGFYLCAWSTQMGDRGLYNEQFFGPGTRLTVL.

This clone is a singleton in its sample. As DNA, the CDR3 is TGTGCCAGCAGTTATGGTCAGGCTATTCACTATGGCTACACCTTC. This gives the protein CASSYGQAIHYGYTF. The chain is built from TRBV6-5 and TRBJ1-2; D gene uncertain. The V end was cut by 3 bases, the J end by 3 bases, with 14 bases between. The length of the CDR3 is 15 residues. From germline, CDR1 is MNHEY and CDR2 SVGAGI.

This chain connects TRBV6-6 to TRBJ1-5, with D possibly being TRBD1 (5 bases). Looked up from germline, CDR1 is MNHNY and CDR2 is SVGAGI (reference sequence). Trimming shortened V by 0 bases and J by 1 base, and 7 bases separated the two germline ends. This CDR3 region has 15 residues. In DNA, the CDR3 is TGTGCCAGCAGTTACTCGGGGCAGAGCAATCAGCCCCAGCATTTT. This codes for CASSYSGQSNQPQHF.

The chain recombines TRBV30 with TRBJ1-6; D unclear. Germline V gene sequence: CDR1 GTSNPN, CDR2 SVGIG (reference sequence). The V gene lost 0 bases and the J gene lost 4 bases, with 10 bases spanning the gap. This CDR3 contains 15 residues. The CDR3 here is CAWSVTGLYNSPLHF. CDR3 bases: TGTGCCTGGAGTGTCACCGGCTTATATAATTCACCCCTCCACTTT.

The chain is built from TRBV28 and TRBJ2-2; D uncertain. V dropped 6 bases and J dropped 3 bases, with 14 bases sitting between them. Germline lookup yields CDR1 MDHEN and CDR2 SYDVKM. The CDR3 has 15 residues. The DNA of the CDR3 is TGTGCCAGCAGCCCTACCCCCCCTGACACCGGGGAGCTGTTTTTT. This gives the protein CASSPTPPDTGELFF.

The chain uses TRBV2 and TRBJ1-2; D is unclear. V lost 6 bases, J lost 0 bases, and 8 bases lay in between. The length of the CDR3 is 13 residues. CDR1 is SNHLY and CDR2 is FYNNEI in the germline V gene. As DNA, the CDR3 is TGTGCCAGCAGGGAGGAACCTAACTATGGCTACACCTTC. Amino acids: CASREEPNYGYTF.

The J gene is TRBJ1-2, the V gene TRBV5-6; D possibly corresponds to TRBD1 (6 bases). Deletions cut 4 bases from V and 4 bases from J, with 14 bases between. The CDR3 totals 14 residues. Germline-derived CDR1 and CDR2 are SGHDT and YYEEEE. In DNA form, the CDR3 reads TGTGCCAGCAGCCCTACCCGACAGGCCTATGGCTACACCTTC. It is translated as CASSPTRQAYGYTF.

This clone was seen a handful of times. The chain joins TRBV20-1 to TRBJ2-1, with D possibly being TRBD1 or TRBD2 (6 bases each). Trimming removed 3 bases at V and 5 bases at J, with 20 bases between. In germline, CDR1 is DFQATT, CDR2 SNEGSKA (reference sequence). The CDR3 loop spans 16 amino acids. For the CDR3, the DNA is TGCAGTGCTAGTCTGACCAGGGGAGGATTCGACAATGAGCAGTTCTTC. Amino acid sequence: CSASLTRGGFDNEQFF.

The genes are TRBV9 and TRBJ2-2, with D maybe TRBD1 (6 bases). CDR3 length: 14 amino acids. V gave up 0 bases and J gave up 3 bases, with 6 bases separating them. Germline CDR1 is SGDLS and CDR2 is YYNGEE. CDR3 in DNA: TGTGCCAGCAGCGTAGACAGGGACACCGGGGAGCTGTTTTTT. It encodes CASSVDRDTGELFF.